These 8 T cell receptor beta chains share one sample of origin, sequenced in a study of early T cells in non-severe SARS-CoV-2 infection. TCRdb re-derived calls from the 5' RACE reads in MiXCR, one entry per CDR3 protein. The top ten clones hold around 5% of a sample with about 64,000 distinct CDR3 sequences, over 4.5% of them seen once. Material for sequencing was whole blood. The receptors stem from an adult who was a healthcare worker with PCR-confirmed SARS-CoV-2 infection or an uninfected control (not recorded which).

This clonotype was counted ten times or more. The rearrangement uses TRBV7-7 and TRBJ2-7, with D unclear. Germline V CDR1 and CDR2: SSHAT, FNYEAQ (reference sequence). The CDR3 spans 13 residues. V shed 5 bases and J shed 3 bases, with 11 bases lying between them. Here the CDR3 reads CASSLETHYEQYF. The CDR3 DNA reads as TGTGCCAGCAGCCTTGAGACACACTACGAGCAGTACTTC.

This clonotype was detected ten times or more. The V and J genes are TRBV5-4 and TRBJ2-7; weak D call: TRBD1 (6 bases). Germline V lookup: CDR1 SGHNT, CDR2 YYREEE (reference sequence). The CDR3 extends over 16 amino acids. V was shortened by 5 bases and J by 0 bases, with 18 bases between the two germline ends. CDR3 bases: TGTGCCAGCAGTTCATACAGGGATCCTAGCTCCTACGAGCAGTACTTC. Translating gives CASSSYRDPSSYEQYF.

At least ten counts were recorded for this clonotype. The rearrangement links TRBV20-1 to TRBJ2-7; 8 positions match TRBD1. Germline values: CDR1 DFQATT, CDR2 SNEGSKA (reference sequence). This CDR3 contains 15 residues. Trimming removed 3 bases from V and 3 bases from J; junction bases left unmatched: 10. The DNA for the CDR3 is TGCAGTGCTAGTCAACCGGACAGGGTTAACTACGAGCAGTACTTC. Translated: CSASQPDRVNYEQYF.

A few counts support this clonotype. CDR3 protein: CASRTGTNEKLFF. CDR3 nucleotide sequence: TGTGCCAGCCGTACCGGGACAAACGAAAAACTGTTTTTT. The rearrangement joins TRBV7-9 to TRBJ1-4; perhaps TRBD1 as D (6 bases). The CDR3 spans 13 residues. Trimming took off 8 bases at V and 8 bases at J, with 15 bases between the two ends. Germline CDR1 reads SEHNR; CDR2 reads FQNEAQ (reference sequence).

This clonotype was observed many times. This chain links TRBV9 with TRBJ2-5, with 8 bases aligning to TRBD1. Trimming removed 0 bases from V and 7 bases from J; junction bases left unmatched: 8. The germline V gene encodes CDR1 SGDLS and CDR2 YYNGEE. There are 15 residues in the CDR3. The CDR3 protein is CASSVATGDGVTQYF. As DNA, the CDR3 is TGTGCCAGCAGCGTAGCGACAGGGGATGGGGTGACCCAGTACTTC.

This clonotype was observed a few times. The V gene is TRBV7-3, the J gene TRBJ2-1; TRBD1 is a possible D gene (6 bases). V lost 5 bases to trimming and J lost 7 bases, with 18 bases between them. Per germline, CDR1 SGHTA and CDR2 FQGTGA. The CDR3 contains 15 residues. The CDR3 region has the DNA TGTGCCAGCAGCCAACAGGGAAGTACACAGAATGAGCAGTTCTTC. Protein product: CASSQQGSTQNEQFF.

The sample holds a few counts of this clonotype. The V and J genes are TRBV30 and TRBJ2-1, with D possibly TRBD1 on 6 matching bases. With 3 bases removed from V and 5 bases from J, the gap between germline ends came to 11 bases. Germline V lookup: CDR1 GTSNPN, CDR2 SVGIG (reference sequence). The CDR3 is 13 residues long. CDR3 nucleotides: TGTGCCTGGAGGGGGACAAGGGACAATGAGCAGTTCTTC. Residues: CAWRGTRDNEQFF. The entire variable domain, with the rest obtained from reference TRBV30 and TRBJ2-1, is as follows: SQTIHQWPATLVQPVGSPLSLECTVEGTSNPNLYWYRQAAGRGLQLLFYSVGIGQISSEVPQNLSASRPQDRQFILSSKKLLLSDSGFYLCAWRGTRDNEQFFGPGTRLTVL.

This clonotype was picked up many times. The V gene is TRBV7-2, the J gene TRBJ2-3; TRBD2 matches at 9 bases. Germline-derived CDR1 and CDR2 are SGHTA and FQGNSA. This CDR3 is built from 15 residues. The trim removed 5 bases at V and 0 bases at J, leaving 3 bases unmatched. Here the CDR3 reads CASSTGLASTDTQYF. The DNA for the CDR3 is TGTGCCAGCAGCACCGGACTAGCGAGCACAGATACGCAGTATTTT.